The present T cell receptor beta chain was sequenced within a study of T cell responses to AZD1222 COVID-19 vaccine. TCRdb's table, derived via immunoSEQ multiplex PCR, lists solely in-frame clones and lacks some. Here the sample spans 150,000 to 200,000 clones, under 95% being singletons. Findings and limits, study-wide: Seropositivity was recorded at baseline in only 5 or 6 AZD1222 recipients. A mostly white British donor set with more females was recruited, and clonal diversity was possibly underestimated.

Trimming cost V 5 bases and J 2 bases; bases outside gene matches: 7. The CDR3 is made up of 15 amino acids. In germline, CDR1 is KGHDR, CDR2 SFDVKD. Pooling covered second doses at about 4 or about 12 weeks. Comments on this clone: Its antigen is unidentified.

Sequencing used peripheral blood, obtained 28 days after the second AZD1222 dose. The V call is TRBV24-1, the J call TRBJ2-5; 7 bases fit TRBD2. The clonotype originates from an adult who received the AZD1222 COVID-19 vaccine. The CDR3 region has the DNA TGTGCCACCAGTGCGGTTACCGGGGGGCAAGAGACCCAGTACTTC. Encoded protein: CATSAVTGGQETQYF.